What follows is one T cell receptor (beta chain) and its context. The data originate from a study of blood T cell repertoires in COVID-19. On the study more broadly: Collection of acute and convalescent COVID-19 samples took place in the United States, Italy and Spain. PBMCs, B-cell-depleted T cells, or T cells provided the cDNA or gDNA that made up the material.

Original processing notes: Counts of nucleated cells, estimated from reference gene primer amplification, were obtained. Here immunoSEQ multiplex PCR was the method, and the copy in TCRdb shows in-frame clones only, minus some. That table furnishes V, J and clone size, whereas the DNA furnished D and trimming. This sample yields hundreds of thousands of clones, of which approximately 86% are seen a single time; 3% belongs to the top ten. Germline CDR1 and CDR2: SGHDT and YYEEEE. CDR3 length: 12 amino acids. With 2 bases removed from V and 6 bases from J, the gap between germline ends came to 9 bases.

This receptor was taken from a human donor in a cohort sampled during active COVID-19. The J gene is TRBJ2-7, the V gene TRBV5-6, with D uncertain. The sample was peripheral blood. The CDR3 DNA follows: TGTGCCAGCAGCTTAAAGGCTAGCGAGCAGTACTTC. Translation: CASSLKASEQYF.